The 27 T cell receptor beta chains given below trace back to one sample, sequenced in a study of OX40 agonist ivuxolimab in advanced cancers. Receptor amplification or capture employed the immunoSEQ multiplex PCR assay. In its TCRdb copy, this immuneACCESS table keeps in-frame sequences only and misses some clones. Where compared with another copy, unresolved V genes explain less than half of these, and the others have no known cause. For this sample the table gives about 66,000 clones, of which around four fifths were detected only once. The leading ten clones occupy 2% to 3% of the sample. The sequences come from CD4+ or CD8+ T cells sorted from blood, collected in a trial of the OX40 agonist ivuxolimab. The receptors were sampled from an adult with an advanced solid tumor such as melanoma, head and neck, liver or kidney cancer.

In this sample, this clone is medium-sized. This chain links TRBV14 with TRBJ1-2; 9 bases map to TRBD1. V gave up 0 bases and J gave up 4 bases; unmatched junction bases: 9. Germline CDR1 is SGHDN and CDR2 is FVKESK. CDR3 size: 17 residues. CDR3 sequence: CASSQDVRGQGLYGYTF. The CDR3 DNA is TGTGCCAGCAGCCAAGATGTCCGGGGACAGGGACTCTATGGCTACACCTTC. Variable domain in full (rest from reference TRBV14 and TRBJ1-2): EAGVTQFPSHSVIEKGQTVTLRCDPISGHDNLYWYRRVMGKEIKFLLHFVKESKQDESGMPNNRFLAERTGGTYSTLKVQPAELEDSGVYFCASSQDVRGQGLYGYTFGSGTRLTVV.

The V and J genes are TRBV11-1 and TRBJ2-5; 11 bases map to TRBD2. Germline V gives CDR1 SGHAT, CDR2 FQDESV (reference sequence). The ends lost 4 bases at V and 5 bases at J; junction bases unmatched: 15. The CDR3 runs to 18 residues. The CDR3 DNA follows: TGTGCCAGCAGCTCCAGGACAGGGCTAGCGGGAGGTCGTGAGACCCAGTACTTC. This gives the protein CASSSRTGLAGGRETQYF. The complete variable domain, with remaining parts taken from reference TRBV11-1 and TRBJ2-5, reads EAEVAQSPRYKITEKSQAVAFWCDPISGHATLYWYRQILGQGPELLVQFQDESVVDDSQLPKDRFSAERLKGVDSTLKIQPAELGDSAMYLCASSSRTGLAGGRETQYFGPGTRLLVL.

The V call is TRBV11-3, the J call TRBJ2-7; the match to TRBD2 covers 13 bases. V was pared by 5 bases and J by 1 base, with 8 bases of the junction left unmatched. Germline assignment: CDR1 SGHNT and CDR2 YENEEA. The CDR3 covers 17 residues. The CDR3 DNA follows: TGTGCCAGCAGCGAGGGGACTAGCGGGATAACTTCCTACGAGCAGTACTTC. As protein: CASSEGTSGITSYEQYF.

This chain connects TRBV27 to TRBJ1-5; D is unclear. The CDR3 runs 15 residues. Germline CDR1 reads MNHEY; CDR2 reads SMNVEV (reference sequence). Trimming cost V 1 base and J 3 bases, with 10 bases left between them. CDR3 amino acids: CASSLYRSHNQPQHF. The CDR3 DNA follows: TGTGCCAGCAGTTTATACAGAAGTCACAATCAGCCCCAGCATTTT.

The CDR3 bases are TGTGCCAGCTCACCACTTGTAATTAGCGAGAGCGAGCAGTACTTC. It codes for CASSPLVISESEQYF. V is TRBV18 and J is TRBJ2-7, with a tentative D call TRBD2 (5 bases). CDR3 size: 15 residues. Trimming removed 1 base from V and 6 bases from J, with 16 bases in between. In germline, CDR1 is KGHSH, CDR2 LQKENI.

The CDR3 reads CASSIEGLGRGYQETQYF. CDR3 coding DNA: TGTGCCAGTAGTATAGAGGGGTTGGGCAGGGGGTACCAAGAGACCCAGTACTTC. The V call is TRBV19, the J call TRBJ2-5; 7 bases fit TRBD1. In germline, CDR1 is LNHDA, CDR2 SQIVND (reference sequence). CDR3 size: 18 residues. V lost 0 bases to trimming and J lost 0 bases; unmatched junction nucleotides: 10. Full variable domain (missing parts from reference TRBV19 and TRBJ2-5): DGGITQSPKYLFRKEGQNVTLSCEQNLNHDAMYWYRQDPGQGLRLIYYSQIVNDFQKGDIAEGYSVSREKKESFPLTVTSAQKNPTAFYLCASSIEGLGRGYQETQYFGPGTRLLVL.

This chain connects TRBV7-2 to TRBJ2-7, with 10 bases lining up with TRBD2. CDR1 is SGHTA, CDR2 FQGNSA, per germline. This CDR3 spans 15 amino acids. Losses at the gene ends were 5 bases for V and 1 base for J; bases not matched to a gene: 5. CDR3 nucleotides: TGTGCCAGCAGCATTAGCGGGGGGACTTCCTACGAGCAGTACTTC. Its translation: CASSISGGTSYEQYF.

The chain has TRBV7-2 and TRBJ1-4; D possibly corresponds to TRBD1 (5 bases). The CDR3 spans 15 residues. Per germline, CDR1 SGHTA and CDR2 FQGNSA. V lost 1 base and J 6 bases, leaving 12 bases between the germline ends. The CDR3 DNA follows: TGTGCCAGCAGCTTAGAAGGGACTGAATATGAAAAACTGTTTTTT. This sequence encodes CASSLEGTEYEKLFF.

V usage is TRBV25-1 and J usage is TRBJ2-5, with D maybe TRBD1 (6 bases). In germline, CDR1 is MGHDK, CDR2 SYGVNS. V was shortened by 4 bases and J by 0 bases, with 9 bases between the two germline ends. The CDR3 contains 14 residues. CDR3 sequence reads: CASSARDNQETQYF. The CDR3 DNA reads as TGTGCCAGCAGTGCAAGGGACAACCAAGAGACCCAGTACTTC.

The genes are TRBV5-1 and TRBJ2-1; the D call may be TRBD1 or TRBD2 (5 bases each). The CDR3 runs to 13 residues. Germline loops: CDR1 SGHRS, CDR2 YFSETQ. Trimming stripped 7 bases from V and 8 bases from J, with 16 bases between. The CDR3 DNA sequence: TGCGCCAGCGGGACGGGGATCCAGGATGAGCAGTTCTTC. Amino acid sequence: CASGTGIQDEQFF.

This clone occurred once. The rearrangement links TRBV29-1 to TRBJ2-2; D is ambiguous. The CDR3 loop spans 11 amino acids. Trimming left V 1 base short and J 6 bases short, with 3 bases between. Germline-derived CDR1 and CDR2 are SQVTM and ANQGSEA. CDR3 in DNA: TGCAGCGTTGAAGGACCCGGGGAGCTGTTTTTT. This sequence encodes CSVEGPGELFF.

The chain carries TRBV2 and TRBJ1-1; the match to TRBD1 covers 7 bases. The CDR3 runs to 18 residues. V was clipped by 5 bases and J by 0 bases; unmatched bases: 15. The germline gives CDR1 SNHLY, CDR2 FYNNEI. For the CDR3, the DNA is TGTGCCAGCAGTCCCTGGGGGTCGACAGGGCCCATGAACACTGAAGCTTTCTTT. This sequence encodes CASSPWGSTGPMNTEAFF.

V is TRBV13 and J is TRBJ2-7, with D possibly being TRBD2 (6 bases). Trimming left V 3 bases short and J 0 bases short, with 12 bases between. CDR3 size: 15 residues. CDR1 is PRHDT, CDR2 FYEKMQ, per germline (reference sequence). CDR3 sequence (DNA): TGTGCCAGCAGCTTTAGGTTGGACTACTCCTACGAGCAGTACTTC. Translation gives CASSFRLDYSYEQYF.

This sequence joins TRBV6-4 and TRBJ2-2, with D uncertain. CDR1 and CDR2 from the germline V gene are MRHNA and SNTAGT. The CDR3 runs 14 residues. With 2 bases removed from V and 4 bases from J, the gap between germline ends came to 8 bases. The CDR3 is CASSDRYSTGELFF. CDR3 coding DNA: TGTGCCAGCAGTGACCGCTACAGCACCGGGGAGCTGTTTTTT.

This clone was counted a single time. The genes are TRBV5-6 and TRBJ2-7, with 7 bases that match TRBD1. The J segment lost 4 bases and the V segment lost 5 bases, leaving 6 bases of the junction unmatched. The CDR3 is 13 residues long. The germline V gene encodes CDR1 SGHDT and CDR2 YYEEEE. The CDR3 nucleotides are TGTGCCAGCAGTTTGACAGGGAGATACGAGCAGTACTTC. Protein: CASSLTGRYEQYF.

This sequence joins TRBV18 and TRBJ2-7; the match to TRBD1 covers 10 bases. Trimming cost V 3 bases and J 7 bases; bases outside gene matches: 6. From germline, CDR1 is KGHSH and CDR2 LQKENI. The CDR3 is made up of 14 amino acids. CDR3: CASSPSGTGVEQYF. The CDR3 bases are TGTGCCAGCTCACCCTCCGGGACAGGGGTGGAGCAGTACTTC. Supplemented by reference TRBV18 and TRBJ2-7, the full variable domain reads NAGVMQNPRHLVRRRGQEARLRCSPMKGHSHVYWYRQLPEEGLKFMVYLQKENIIDESGMPKERFSAEFPKEGPSILRIQQVVRGDSAAYFCASSPSGTGVEQYFGPGTRLTVT.

The chain is built from TRBV28 and TRBJ1-1; tentatively, D is TRBD1 (5 bases). V was cut by 5 bases and J by 3 bases, with 13 bases left in between. The CDR3 is made up of 14 amino acids. In germline, CDR1 is MDHEN, CDR2 SYDVKM. For the CDR3, the DNA is TGTGCCAGCAGTCCCATCGGGGGTTACACTGAAGCTTTCTTT. As protein: CASSPIGGYTEAFF.

V gene TRBV25-1 combines with J gene TRBJ1-2; D perhaps matches TRBD1 (6 bases). Germline CDR1 reads MGHDK; CDR2 reads SYGVNS. This CDR3 comprises 15 residues. V was pared by 6 bases and J by 4 bases, with 18 bases between. As DNA, the CDR3 is TGTGCCAGCAGCGAAGGGGACACATCTACCTATGGCTACACCTTC. This sequence encodes CASSEGDTSTYGYTF.

The chain carries TRBV11-3 and TRBJ2-2, with 7 bases that match TRBD1. V shed 1 base and J 5 bases; nucleotides not matched to a gene: 7. The CDR3 has 16 amino acids. The germline V gene encodes CDR1 SGHNT and CDR2 YENEEA. The CDR3 sequence is CASSLARQGRTGELFF. DNA of the CDR3: TGTGCCAGCAGCTTAGCCCGACAGGGTCGGACCGGGGAGCTGTTTTTT.

The chain recombines TRBV7-2 with TRBJ2-4; 9 bases map to TRBD2. V trimming: 8 bases; J trimming: 12 bases; junction bases outside the gene matches: 14. Germline V gene data show CDR1 as SGHTA and CDR2 as FQGNSA. The CDR3 contains 14 residues. CDR3 DNA sequence: TGTGCCAGCGCACCATTGGGCGGGAGGGCCGGTCAGTACTTC. Encoded protein: CASAPLGGRAGQYF.

J is TRBJ1-6 and V is TRBV29-1; 8 bases align to TRBD1. CDR1 and CDR2 from the germline V gene are SQVTM and ANQGSEA. The CDR3 consists of 14 residues. Unmatched junction bases numbered 6, after V lost 4 bases and J lost 7 bases. The CDR3 sequence: CSVASDRANSPLHF. The CDR3 DNA reads TGCAGCGTTGCTTCGGACAGGGCCAATTCACCCCTCCACTTT.

This chain uses TRBV5-1 with TRBJ2-1, with 10 nucleotides matching TRBD2. The CDR3 contains 12 residues. The germline V gene has CDR1 SGHRS and CDR2 YFSETQ. With V trimmed by 4 bases and J by 15 bases, 7 bases remained unmatched. The CDR3 spells CASSTSGRGLFF. The CDR3 region has the DNA TGCGCCAGCAGCACAAGCGGGAGGGGGCTGTTCTTC.

The chain has TRBV7-3 and TRBJ1-2; TRBD1 agrees at 10 bases. CDR1 and CDR2 from the germline V gene are SGHTA and FQGTGA. The CDR3 covers 13 residues. V was pared by 5 bases and J by 4 bases, with 1 base of the junction left unmatched. In nucleotides, the CDR3 is TGTGCCAGCAGCCGGACAGGGGGCTATGGCTACACCTTC. Translating it yields CASSRTGGYGYTF. Full variable domain (outside the CDR3, taken from reference TRBV7-3 and TRBJ1-2): GAGVSQTPSNKVTEKGKYVELRCDPISGHTALYWYRQSLGQGPEFLIYFQGTGAADDSGLPNDRFFAVRPEGSVSTLKIQRTERGDSAVYLCASSRTGGYGYTFGSGTRLTVV.

This chain joins TRBV29-1 and TRBJ1-1, with D possibly matching TRBD1 (5 bases). Per germline, CDR1 SQVTM and CDR2 ANQGSEA. The V end was cut by 1 base, the J end by 11 bases, with 17 bases between. The CDR3 totals 13 residues. Here the CDR3 DNA reads TGCAGCGTTGAAGCCACGTCGGGGGAGGGGGCTTTCTTT. Its protein is CSVEATSGEGAFF. The variable domain in full, completed from reference TRBV29-1 and TRBJ1-1, reads SAVISQKPSRDICQRGTSLTIQCQVDSQVTMMFWYRQQPGQSLTLIATANQGSEATYESGFVIDKFPISRPNLTFSTLTVSNMSPEDSSIYLCSVEATSGEGAFFGQGTRLTVV.

The chain couples TRBV28 to TRBJ2-1; 7 bases align to TRBD2. Germline loops: CDR1 MDHEN, CDR2 SYDVKM. The V and J ends lost 4 bases and 2 bases, in that order; junction bases with no gene match: 17. The CDR3 is 19 amino acids. CDR3 DNA: TGTGCCAGCAGTTCTACTACTAGGTGGGAGGGGATTGCCTACAATGAGCAGTTCTTC. Protein: CASSSTTRWEGIAYNEQFF.

The table lists this clone with a count of one. The chain links TRBV25-1 to TRBJ2-7, with D possibly TRBD2 on 6 matching bases. Germline V gene data show CDR1 as MGHDK and CDR2 as SYGVNS. The CDR3 contains 13 residues. Trimming pared 4 bases from V and 1 base from J, leaving 8 bases between. The chain's CDR3 is CASSGLVSYEQYF. CDR3 DNA: TGTGCCAGCAGTGGACTAGTGTCCTACGAGCAGTACTTC.

This chain connects TRBV28 to TRBJ2-5, with TRBD1 identical over 8 bases. Germline V gene data show CDR1 as MDHEN and CDR2 as SYDVKM. This CDR3 has 16 amino acids. The J segment lost 0 bases and the V segment lost 4 bases, leaving 7 bases of the junction unmatched. Written as DNA, the CDR3 is TGTGCCAGCAGTTCCCCAGGACAGGGCCACCAAGAGACCCAGTACTTC. Its protein is CASSSPGQGHQETQYF. Using reference TRBV28 and TRBJ2-5 for the parts outside the CDR3, the full variable domain is DVKVTQSSRYLVKRTGEKVFLECVQDMDHENMFWYRQDPGLGLRLIYFSYDVKMKEKGDIPEGYSVSREKKERFSLILESASTNQTSMYLCASSSPGQGHQETQYFGPGTRLLVL.